The 20 T cell receptor beta chains below come from one sample, sequenced in a study of blood T cells in healthy people across ages (dated by TCRdb to about 2015). Libraries came from 5' RACE. TCRdb names Illumina HiSeq 2500 as the instrument used. A second about 7 to 12 cycle PCR used a sample-barcoded 5' primer and a J-beta primer mix. In-frame beta chains were kept once TCRdb had trimmed the public reads at Q25 with fastp and called clones with MiXCR. Here each entry gathers all rows of one CDR3 protein and keeps the most common genes and DNA. This sample lists about 1.4 million distinct CDR3 sequences; around 59% were detected once. Over 5.5% of the sample is taken by the ten largest. The specimen was blood. These receptors all stem from a man younger than 30 in good health.

The rearrangement uses TRBV15 and TRBJ2-5; D might be TRBD2 (5 bases). From germline, CDR1 is LNHNV and CDR2 YYDKDF (reference sequence). Trimming shortened V by 0 bases and J by 4 bases, and 12 bases separated the two germline ends. The CDR3 runs to 15 residues. The CDR3 region is CATSRDPGRGETQYF. Written as DNA, the CDR3 is TGTGCCACCAGCAGAGATCCGGGGAGAGGAGAGACCCAGTACTTC.

This clonotype has just a few counts. The V gene is TRBV11-3, the J gene TRBJ2-3; D not resolved. The CDR3 contains 15 residues. Germline loops: CDR1 SGHNT, CDR2 YENEEA. Trimming stripped 1 base from V and 9 bases from J, with 17 bases between. As DNA, the CDR3 is TGTGCCAGCAGCTTAGGGCCGGTCCCCCCGGGCACGCAGTATTTT. Its protein is CASSLGPVPPGTQYF.

The V call is TRBV6-5, the J call TRBJ1-4; D ambiguous. The CDR3 spans 16 residues. The germline V and J ends were trimmed by 6 bases and 0 bases, with 14 bases remaining between them. CDR1 and CDR2 from the germline V gene are MNHEY and SVGAGI. CDR3 DNA sequence: TGTGCCAGCAGGATAGGAAGCGGTGCAACTAATGAAAAACTGTTTTTT. Translating it yields CASRIGSGATNEKLFF.

The chain combines TRBV3-1 with TRBJ1-1; D possibly corresponds to TRBD1 (5 bases). The CDR3 consists of 13 residues. The germline V and J ends were trimmed by 4 bases and 9 bases, with 15 bases remaining between them. Germline CDR1 LGHDT, CDR2 YNNKEL (reference sequence). CDR3 nucleotide sequence: TGTGCCAGCAGCCGCGAAACAGGCTCTAAAGCTTTCTTT. It codes for CASSRETGSKAFF.

The rearrangement links TRBV2 to TRBJ2-2, with D uncertain. V lost 8 bases and J 2 bases, leaving 9 bases between the germline ends. Looked up from germline, CDR1 is SNHLY and CDR2 is FYNNEI. The CDR3 covers 13 residues. As DNA, the CDR3 is TGTGCCAGCTGCAGTCGTAACACCGGGGAGCTGTTTTTT. It encodes CASCSRNTGELFF.

There are a few counts of this clonotype. V gene TRBV7-2 combines with J gene TRBJ2-7; D unresolved. CDR1 is SGHTA and CDR2 is FQGNSA in the germline V gene. The ends were cut back, 1 base at V and 4 bases at J, with 17 bases in the middle. This CDR3 comprises 16 residues. The CDR3 coding sequence is TGTGCCAGCAGCTTAGGGGCCGCCGAGAATGGTTACGAGCAGTACTTC. It translates to CASSLGAAENGYEQYF.

This clonotype was counted many times. V gene TRBV4-1 combines with J gene TRBJ2-7, with D possibly being TRBD1 or TRBD2 (5 bases each). Trimming pared 0 bases from V and 3 bases from J, leaving 12 bases between. Per germline, CDR1 MGHRA and CDR2 YSYEKL. CDR3 length: 15 residues. The CDR3 DNA reads TGCGCCAGCAGCCAAGAACGGGACCGAGGCTACGAGCAGTACTTC. Translation gives CASSQERDRGYEQYF.

The chain carries TRBV28 and TRBJ2-4; maybe TRBD2 (6 bases). CDR1 and CDR2 (germline): MDHEN, SYDVKM. The CDR3 covers 15 residues. Deletions cut 6 bases from V and 6 bases from J, with 18 bases between. The CDR3 protein is CASRGVGSALNIQYF. The CDR3 bases are TGTGCCAGCAGGGGGGTCGGGAGTGCCTTAAACATTCAGTACTTC. Combining the CDR3 with reference TRBV28 and TRBJ2-4 gives the whole variable domain DVKVTQSSRYLVKRTGEKVFLECVQDMDHENMFWYRQDPGLGLRLIYFSYDVKMKEKGDIPEGYSVSREKKERFSLILESASTNQTSMYLCASRGVGSALNIQYFGAGTRLSVL.

The chain carries TRBV11-3 and TRBJ2-1; 16 nucleotides match TRBD2. Looked up from germline, CDR1 is SGHNT and CDR2 is YENEEA. Losses at the gene ends were 5 bases for V and 0 bases for J; bases not matched to a gene: 4. The CDR3 spans 18 residues. The CDR3 loop reads CASSPGTSGRASYNEQFF. The DNA of the CDR3 is TGTGCCAGCAGCCCGGGGACTAGCGGGAGGGCCTCCTACAATGAGCAGTTCTTC. Full variable domain (rest looked up from reference TRBV11-3 and TRBJ2-1): EAGVVQSPRYKIIEKKQPVAFWCNPISGHNTLYWYLQNLGQGPELLIRYENEEAVDDSQLPKDRFSAERLKGVDSTLKIQPAELGDSAVYLCASSPGTSGRASYNEQFFGPGTRLTVL.

The V call is TRBV15, the J call TRBJ1-2; D possibly corresponds to TRBD1 (5 bases). There are 15 residues in the CDR3. Germline CDR1 LNHNV, CDR2 YYDKDF (reference sequence). The V gene lost 0 bases and the J gene lost 6 bases, with 14 bases spanning the gap. Here the CDR3 reads CATSREAGSVDGYTF. CDR3 DNA sequence: TGTGCCACCAGCAGAGAAGCAGGGAGTGTCGATGGCTACACCTTC.

A note on this clonotype: A read error may produce the germline difference seen at one junction end. The chain joins TRBV7-9 to TRBJ1-2, with D perhaps matching TRBD1 (6 bases). Germline loops: CDR1 SEHNR, CDR2 FQNEAQ (reference sequence). The CDR3 has 15 residues. The CDR3 DNA is TGTGCCAGCAGCCCTTATAGTCAGGGGAGTGGTGGCTACGCCTTC. Its translation: CASSPYSQGSGGYAF.

This clonotype has only a few counts. The DNA of the CDR3 is TGCAGTGCTGGGGAGAGGGAACTCAATCAGTACTTC. Protein: CSAGERELNQYF. The chain joins TRBV20-1 to TRBJ2-4; D perhaps matches TRBD2 (5 bases). The CDR3 spans 12 residues. From germline, CDR1 is DFQATT and CDR2 SNEGSKA (reference sequence). Trimming stripped 5 bases from V and 12 bases from J, with 17 bases between.

The V gene is TRBV6-1, the J gene TRBJ2-1; 11 positions match TRBD2. The CDR3 has 13 amino acids. Germline lookup yields CDR1 MNHNS and CDR2 SASEGT. The ends lost 8 bases at V and 10 bases at J; junction bases unmatched: 7. The CDR3 nucleotides read TGTGCCAGCGCTAGCGGGGGGTCTTCGGAGCAGTTCTTC. Translating gives CASASGGSSEQFF.

The rearrangement links TRBV20-1 to TRBJ2-7; D call uncertain. The CDR3 is 15 amino acids. Trimming removed 4 bases at V and 2 bases at J, with 18 bases between. Germline V gene lookup returns CDR1 DFQATT and CDR2 SNEGSKA (reference sequence). CDR3 region: CSATSRALPPYEQYF. CDR3 sequence (DNA): TGCAGTGCTACTAGTAGGGCCCTCCCCCCCTACGAGCAGTACTTC.

This clonotype showed up just a few times. V gene TRBV7-9 combines with J gene TRBJ2-1, with 10 positions matching TRBD2. The CDR3 runs to 14 residues. Germline loops: CDR1 SEHNR, CDR2 FQNEAQ (reference sequence). The V gene end was trimmed by 4 bases and the J gene end by 7 bases; junction bases not matched to a gene: 4. The CDR3 DNA follows: TGTGCCAGCAGCTCCGGACTAGCGGTGAATGAGCAGTTCTTC. As protein: CASSSGLAVNEQFF.

The V and J genes are TRBV6-5 and TRBJ2-5; D perhaps matches TRBD1 (5 bases). The end of the DNA aligns better with TRBJ2-7, so the J call may be wrong. CDR3 length equals 15 residues. CDR1 and CDR2 (germline): MNHEY, SVGAGI. CDR3 nucleotides: TGTGCCAGCAGTTACTCGACAGTTGGAAGGGACGAGCAGTACTTC. Protein sequence: CASSYSTVGRDEQYF.

The CDR3 DNA sequence: TGTGCCAGCAGTTCTAGCGGGCTCCACGAGCAGTACTTC. Its protein product is CASSSSGLHEQYF. This chain uses TRBV6-6 with TRBJ2-7, with TRBD2 matching over 8 bases. Germline CDR1 and CDR2: MNHNY and SVGAGI (reference sequence). The ends lost 4 bases at V and 5 bases at J; junction bases unmatched: 4. CDR3 length: 13 amino acids.

This rearrangement joins TRBV4-1 to TRBJ2-4, with D perhaps matching TRBD2 (5 bases). The closer fit of TRBJ2-5 to the DNA end suggests the J call may be wrong. This CDR3 region has 17 residues. CDR1 and CDR2 (germline): MGHRA, YSYEKL. The CDR3, as DNA: TGCGCCAGCAGCCAAGATGTAACTCCCACCGGAGGAGAGACCCAGTACTTC. It is translated as CASSQDVTPTGGETQYF.

This clonotype occurred a few times. The chain joins TRBV20-1 to TRBJ2-1; the D gene is possibly TRBD2 (6 bases). The V and J ends lost 3 bases and 5 bases respectively, with 14 bases between them. The germline gives CDR1 DFQATT, CDR2 SNEGSKA (reference sequence). The CDR3 contains 14 residues. CDR3 coding DNA: TGCAGTGCTAGTCTTCCAGGGAGGAACAATGAGCAGTTCTTC. Amino acids: CSASLPGRNNEQFF.

The genes are TRBV7-2 and TRBJ2-1; D gene ambiguous. CDR3 length: 15 residues. Trimming removed 3 bases at V and 5 bases at J, with 14 bases between. Per germline, CDR1 SGHTA and CDR2 FQGNSA. CDR3 residues: CASSFYGQLNNEQFF. The CDR3 coding sequence is TGTGCCAGCAGCTTTTATGGTCAGCTTAACAATGAGCAGTTCTTC.